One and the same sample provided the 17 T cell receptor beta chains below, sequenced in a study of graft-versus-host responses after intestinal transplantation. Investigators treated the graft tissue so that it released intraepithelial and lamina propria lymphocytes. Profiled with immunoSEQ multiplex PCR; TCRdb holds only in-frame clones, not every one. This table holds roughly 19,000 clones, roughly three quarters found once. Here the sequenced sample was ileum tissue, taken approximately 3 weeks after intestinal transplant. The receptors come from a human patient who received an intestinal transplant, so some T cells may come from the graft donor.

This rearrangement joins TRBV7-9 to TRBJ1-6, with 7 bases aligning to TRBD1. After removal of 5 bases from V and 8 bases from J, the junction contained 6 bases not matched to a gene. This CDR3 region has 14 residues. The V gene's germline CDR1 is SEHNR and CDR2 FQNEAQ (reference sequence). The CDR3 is CASSRRDRDSPLHF. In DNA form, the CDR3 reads TGTGCCAGCAGCCGCCGGGACAGAGATTCACCCCTCCACTTT.

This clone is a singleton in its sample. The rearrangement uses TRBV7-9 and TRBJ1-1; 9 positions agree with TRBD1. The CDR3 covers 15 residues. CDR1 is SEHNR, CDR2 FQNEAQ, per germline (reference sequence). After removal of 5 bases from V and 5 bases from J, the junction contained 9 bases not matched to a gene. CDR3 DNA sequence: TGTGCCAGCAGCCCCGCCGGGACAGGGAGGACTGAAGCTTTCTTT. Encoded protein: CASSPAGTGRTEAFF.

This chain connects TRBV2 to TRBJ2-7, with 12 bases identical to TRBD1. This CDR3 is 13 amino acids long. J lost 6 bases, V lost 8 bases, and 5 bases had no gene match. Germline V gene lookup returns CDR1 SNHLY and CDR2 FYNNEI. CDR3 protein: CASAGQGASEQYF. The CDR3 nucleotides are TGTGCCAGCGCGGGACAGGGGGCGTCCGAGCAGTACTTC.

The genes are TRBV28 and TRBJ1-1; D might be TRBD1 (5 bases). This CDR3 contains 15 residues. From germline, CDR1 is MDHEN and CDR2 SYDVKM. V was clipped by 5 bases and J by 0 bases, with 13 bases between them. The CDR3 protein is CASSVRAPLNTEAFF. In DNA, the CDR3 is TGTGCCAGCAGTGTCAGGGCCCCCCTGAACACTGAAGCTTTCTTT.

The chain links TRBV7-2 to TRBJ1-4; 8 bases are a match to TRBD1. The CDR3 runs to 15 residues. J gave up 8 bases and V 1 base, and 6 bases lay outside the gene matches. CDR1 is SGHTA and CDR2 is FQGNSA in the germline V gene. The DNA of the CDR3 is TGTGCCAGCAGCTTAGGTCGACAGGGGAGGGAAAAACTGTTTTTT. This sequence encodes CASSLGRQGREKLFF.

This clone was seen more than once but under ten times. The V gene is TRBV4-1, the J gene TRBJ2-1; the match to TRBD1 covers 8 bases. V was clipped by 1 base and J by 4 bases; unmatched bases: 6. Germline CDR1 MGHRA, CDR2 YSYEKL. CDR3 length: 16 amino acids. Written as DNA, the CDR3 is TGCGCCAGCAGCCAAGCTACAGGGGGAGCGTACAATGAGCAGTTCTTC. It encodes CASSQATGGAYNEQFF.

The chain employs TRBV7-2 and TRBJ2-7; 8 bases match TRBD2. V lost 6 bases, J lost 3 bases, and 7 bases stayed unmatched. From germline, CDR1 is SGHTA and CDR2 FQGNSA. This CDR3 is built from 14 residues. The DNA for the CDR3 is TGTGCCAGCAGGAGGGCTAGCGGGCTCTACGAGCAGTACTTC. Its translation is CASRRASGLYEQYF.

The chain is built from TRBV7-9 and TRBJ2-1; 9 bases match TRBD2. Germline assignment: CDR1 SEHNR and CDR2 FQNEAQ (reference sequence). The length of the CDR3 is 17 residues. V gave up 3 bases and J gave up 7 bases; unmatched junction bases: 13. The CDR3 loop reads CASSLRVLSGGPNEQFF. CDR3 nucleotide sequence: TGTGCCAGCAGCTTGAGGGTTCTGAGCGGGGGGCCTAATGAGCAGTTCTTC.

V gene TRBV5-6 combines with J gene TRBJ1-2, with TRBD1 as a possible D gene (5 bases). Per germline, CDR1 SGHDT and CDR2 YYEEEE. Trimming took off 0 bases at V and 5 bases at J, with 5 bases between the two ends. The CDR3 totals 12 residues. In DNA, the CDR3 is TGTGCCAGCAGCTTGGAGGGGTATGGCTACACCTTC. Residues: CASSLEGYGYTF.

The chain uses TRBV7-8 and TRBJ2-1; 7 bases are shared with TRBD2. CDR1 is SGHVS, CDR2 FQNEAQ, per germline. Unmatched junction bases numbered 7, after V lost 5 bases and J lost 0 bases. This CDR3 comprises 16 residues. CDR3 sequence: CASSVPGGSSYNEQFF. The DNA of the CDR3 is TGTGCCAGCAGCGTACCTGGCGGGAGCTCCTACAATGAGCAGTTCTTC.

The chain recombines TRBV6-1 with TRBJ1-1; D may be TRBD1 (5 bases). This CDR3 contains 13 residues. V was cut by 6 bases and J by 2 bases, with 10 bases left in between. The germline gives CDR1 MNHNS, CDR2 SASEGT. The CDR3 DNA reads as TGTGCCAGCAGACCCGACAGTAACACTGAAGCTTTCTTT. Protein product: CASRPDSNTEAFF.

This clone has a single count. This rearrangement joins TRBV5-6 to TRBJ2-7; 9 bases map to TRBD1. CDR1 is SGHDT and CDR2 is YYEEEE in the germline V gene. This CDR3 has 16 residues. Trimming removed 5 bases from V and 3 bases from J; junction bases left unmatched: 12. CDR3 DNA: TGTGCCAGCAGTCCCGGGACAGGGATTACATACTACGAGCAGTACTTC. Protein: CASSPGTGITYYEQYF.

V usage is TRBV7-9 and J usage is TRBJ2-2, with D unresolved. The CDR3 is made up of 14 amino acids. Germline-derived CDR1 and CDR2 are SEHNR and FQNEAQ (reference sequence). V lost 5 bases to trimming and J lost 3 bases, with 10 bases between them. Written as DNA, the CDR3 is TGTGCCAGCAGCGCATTTTCGGACACCGGGGAGCTGTTTTTT. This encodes CASSAFSDTGELFF.

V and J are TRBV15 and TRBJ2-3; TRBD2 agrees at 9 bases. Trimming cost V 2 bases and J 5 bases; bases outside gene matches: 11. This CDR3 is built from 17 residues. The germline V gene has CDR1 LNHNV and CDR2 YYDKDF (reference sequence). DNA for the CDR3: TGTGCCACCAGCAGAACTAAAGAGCGGGGGGCCTTAGATACGCAGTATTTT. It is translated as CATSRTKERGALDTQYF. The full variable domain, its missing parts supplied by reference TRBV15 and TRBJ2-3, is DAMVIQNPRYQVTQFGKPVTLSCSQTLNHNVMYWYQQKSSQAPKLLFHYYDKDFNNEADTPDNFQSRRPNTSFCFLDIRSPGLGDTAMYLCATSRTKERGALDTQYFGPGTRLTVL.

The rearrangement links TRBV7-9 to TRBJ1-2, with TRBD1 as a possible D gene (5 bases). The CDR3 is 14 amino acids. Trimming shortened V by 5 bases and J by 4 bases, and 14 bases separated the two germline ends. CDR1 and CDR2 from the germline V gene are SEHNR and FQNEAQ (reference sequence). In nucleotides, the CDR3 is TGTGCCAGCAGCCTCGACGCGGGGGGCTATGGCTACACCTTC. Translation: CASSLDAGGYGYTF.

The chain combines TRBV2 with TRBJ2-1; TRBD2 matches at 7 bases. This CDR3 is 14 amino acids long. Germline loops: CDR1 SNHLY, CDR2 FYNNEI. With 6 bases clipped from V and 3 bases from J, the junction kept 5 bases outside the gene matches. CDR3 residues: CASRKGLNYNEQFF. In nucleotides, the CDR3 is TGTGCCAGCAGAAAGGGACTAAACTACAATGAGCAGTTCTTC.

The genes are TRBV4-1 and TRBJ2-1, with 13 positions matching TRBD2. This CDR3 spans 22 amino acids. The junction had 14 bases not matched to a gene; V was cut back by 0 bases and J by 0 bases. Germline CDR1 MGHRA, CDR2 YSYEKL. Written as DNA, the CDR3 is TGCGCCAGCAGCCAAGATCGTACGGGACTAGCGGGGCCCGACCCCTCCTACAATGAGCAGTTCTTC. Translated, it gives CASSQDRTGLAGPDPSYNEQFF.